This entry lists 13 T cell receptor beta chains sequenced from one sample in a study of OX40 agonist ivuxolimab in advanced cancers. Sequencing was performed with immunoSEQ multiplex PCR; in TCRdb, only in-frame clones are kept and a portion is missing. The repertoire holds under 40,000 clones, with around nine tenths as singletons. The material was CD4+ or CD8+ T cells sorted from blood, obtained in a trial of the OX40 agonist ivuxolimab. Source of these receptors: an adult with an advanced solid tumor such as melanoma, head and neck, liver or kidney cancer.

The chain couples TRBV7-3 to TRBJ1-3, with a possible D match to TRBD1 (6 bases). The CDR3 extends over 15 amino acids. Trimming cost V 5 bases and J 0 bases, with 11 bases left between them. Germline CDR1 SGHTA, CDR2 FQGTGA. The chain's CDR3 is CASSIQGDSGNTIYF. The CDR3 bases are TGTGCCAGCAGCATACAGGGCGACTCTGGAAACACCATATATTTT.

The chain has TRBV7-3 and TRBJ2-3; TRBD2 agrees at 12 bases. Germline lookup yields CDR1 SGHTA and CDR2 FQGTGA. V trimming: 3 bases; J trimming: 4 bases; junction bases outside the gene matches: 8. This CDR3 has 17 amino acids. CDR3: CASSFHTSGGPSDTQYF. CDR3 sequence (DNA): TGTGCCAGCAGCTTCCACACTAGCGGGGGGCCCTCAGATACGCAGTATTTT.

This chain connects TRBV4-2 to TRBJ2-5; a possible D gene is TRBD2 (6 bases). The germline V and J ends were trimmed by 1 base and 4 bases, with 10 bases remaining between them. Per germline, CDR1 LGHNA and CDR2 YNFKEQ. The CDR3 totals 14 residues. The CDR3 reads CASSQGGERETQYF. CDR3 nucleotide sequence: TGTGCCAGCAGCCAAGGCGGGGAGAGAGAGACCCAGTACTTC.

The rearrangement joins TRBV9 to TRBJ2-7; 7 bases line up with TRBD1. CDR1 is SGDLS and CDR2 is YYNGEE in the germline V gene. After removal of 4 bases from V and 3 bases from J, the junction contained 7 bases not matched to a gene. This CDR3 is 14 amino acids long. For the CDR3, the DNA is TGTGCCAGCAGCCCAGAGGGGGCTGGCTACGAGCAGTACTTC. It codes for CASSPEGAGYEQYF.

This chain uses TRBV5-6 with TRBJ2-5; D possibly matches TRBD1 or TRBD2 (5 bases each). The germline CDR1 and CDR2 sequences are SGHDT and YYEEEE. Trimming cost V 5 bases and J 4 bases, with 21 bases left between them. This CDR3 has 16 residues. CDR3 protein: CASSYPRGGEGETQYF. In DNA, the CDR3 is TGTGCCAGCAGTTACCCCCGGGGCGGCGAGGGAGAGACCCAGTACTTC.

This chain uses TRBV29-1 with TRBJ2-5; 8 nucleotides agree with TRBD1. Germline CDR1 and CDR2: SQVTM and ANQGSEA. CDR3 size: 16 residues. The V and J ends lost 7 bases and 3 bases, in that order; junction bases with no gene match: 16. CDR3 amino acids: CSAQQGRGPGEETQYF. In nucleotides, the CDR3 is TGCAGCGCCCAACAGGGCAGGGGGCCGGGAGAAGAGACCCAGTACTTC.

As DNA, the CDR3 is TGTGCCTGGAGGCAGACTATCTATGGCTACACCTTC. Amino acids: CAWRQTIYGYTF. The chain links TRBV30 to TRBJ1-2; D call uncertain. Germline V gene sequence: CDR1 GTSNPN, CDR2 SVGIG (reference sequence). The V end lost 3 bases, the J end lost 4 bases, and 9 bases lay between the germline ends. The CDR3 is made up of 12 amino acids.

This sequence joins TRBV27 and TRBJ1-1; tentatively, D is TRBD1 (5 bases). With 1 base removed from V and 5 bases from J, the gap between germline ends came to 8 bases. The germline V gene encodes CDR1 MNHEY and CDR2 SMNVEV (reference sequence). The CDR3 spans 13 residues. The CDR3 region is CASSLYRGTEAFF. In DNA, the CDR3 is TGTGCCAGCAGTTTATACCGGGGGACTGAAGCTTTCTTT.

The CDR3 sequence is CASSGLKVSNEQFF. In DNA form, the CDR3 reads TGTGCCAGCAGTGGACTAAAGGTTTCCAATGAGCAGTTCTTC. The chain has TRBV27 and TRBJ2-1; perhaps TRBD2 as D (6 bases). Germline V gene lookup returns CDR1 MNHEY and CDR2 SMNVEV (reference sequence). The CDR3 sequence is 14 residues long. The V gene lost 5 bases and the J gene lost 6 bases, with 14 bases spanning the gap.

CDR3 protein: CASSDRGRYEQYF. The CDR3 DNA reads TGCGCCAGCAGTGACAGGGGAAGATACGAGCAGTACTTC. The V call is TRBV10-2, the J call TRBJ2-7; tentatively, D is TRBD1 (6 bases). V was pared by 3 bases and J by 4 bases, with 10 bases between. This CDR3 comprises 13 residues. Germline CDR1 reads WSHSY; CDR2 reads SAAADI.

The chain carries TRBV4-1 and TRBJ2-1; 9 bases map to TRBD1. Germline CDR1 is MGHRA and CDR2 is YSYEKL. The junction had 4 bases not matched to a gene; V was cut back by 8 bases and J by 2 bases. This CDR3 is 14 amino acids long. This CDR3 reads CASGGQGAYNEQFF. In nucleotides, the CDR3 is TGCGCCAGCGGGGGACAGGGCGCCTACAATGAGCAGTTCTTC.

The chain combines TRBV5-1 with TRBJ1-1; D is perhaps TRBD1 (5 bases). The CDR3 consists of 15 residues. The germline V gene has CDR1 SGHRS and CDR2 YFSETQ. The V end lost 0 bases, the J end lost 1 base, and 10 bases lay between the germline ends. The CDR3 spells CASSLAGGGNTEAFF. The CDR3 bases are TGCGCCAGCAGCTTGGCTGGGGGTGGGAACACTGAAGCTTTCTTT.

The gene calls are TRBV11-2 and TRBJ2-7; D is undetermined. Germline-derived CDR1 and CDR2 are SGHAT and FQNNGV. With 3 bases removed from V and 2 bases from J, the gap between germline ends came to 5 bases. The CDR3 loop spans 12 amino acids. The CDR3 nucleotides are TGTGCCAGCAGCTTCCATCCCTACGAGCAGTACTTC. Translation gives CASSFHPYEQYF.